The next 17 T cell receptor beta chains were all read from a single sample in a study of identical twins' blood T cells. TCRdb reprocessed the 5' RACE reads via MiXCR and lists one record per CDR3 protein. The repertoire has roughly 380,000 distinct CDR3 sequences, over 25% of them found once; the top ten carry around 5.6%. Material for sequencing was PBMCs. The origin of the receptors is a woman aged 18-50 years in good health.

There are a few counts of this clonotype. This rearrangement joins TRBV5-1 to TRBJ1-1; unclear D gene. This CDR3 comprises 14 residues. V was trimmed by 9 bases and J by 1 base, leaving 16 bases between them. Germline CDR1 is SGHRS and CDR2 is YFSETQ. The CDR3 DNA sequence: TGCGCCACCAGAACCGACGGGGAGAACACTGAAGCTTTCTTT. Protein product: CATRTDGENTEAFF.

On this clonotype: Lacking the conserved final phenylalanine or tryptophan, this CDR3 likely reflects a read error. V gene TRBV29-1 combines with J gene TRBJ2-1; 10 bases align to TRBD1. The CDR3 has 13 amino acids. The trim removed 4 bases at V and 6 bases at J, leaving 3 bases unmatched. CDR1 is SQVTM, CDR2 ANQGSEA, per germline. The CDR3 DNA reads as TGCAGCGTTGGGACAGGGGGTTTCAATGAGCAGTTCTGC. Protein product: CSVGTGGFNEQFC.

This clonotype was counted between two and nine times. The chain employs TRBV27 and TRBJ2-5; 7 nucleotides agree with TRBD2. The CDR3 length is 17 residues. Germline lookup yields CDR1 MNHEY and CDR2 SMNVEV (reference sequence). Trimming cost V 4 bases and J 3 bases; bases outside gene matches: 14. The CDR3 sequence is CASSSGGGPSTEETQYF. Here the CDR3 DNA reads TGTGCCAGCAGTTCGGGGGGTGGACCTTCGACTGAAGAGACCCAGTACTTC.

This clonotype showed up just a few times. V and J are TRBV29-1 and TRBJ1-1; a weak D match, TRBD1 (6 bases). Germline CDR1 is SQVTM and CDR2 is ANQGSEA. CDR3 length: 14 residues. V lost 7 bases and J 6 bases, leaving 21 bases between the germline ends. DNA of the CDR3: TGCAGCGCCCTGAAGGCCAGGGGAAAGTCTGAAGCTTTCTTT. Its translation is CSALKARGKSEAFF.

This chain connects TRBV29-1 to TRBJ1-2, with 9 bases lining up with TRBD1. The CDR3 loop spans 14 amino acids. V dropped 3 bases and J dropped 5; count of bases not matched to a gene: 7. Germline loops: CDR1 SQVTM, CDR2 ANQGSEA. The chain's CDR3 is CSVDRGQGVYGYTF. For the CDR3, the DNA is TGCAGCGTTGACCGGGGACAGGGAGTGTATGGCTACACCTTC.

V and J are TRBV20-1 and TRBJ2-3, with unresolved D. Trimming stripped 6 bases from V and 2 bases from J, with 15 bases between. Germline CDR1 is DFQATT and CDR2 is SNEGSKA (reference sequence). This CDR3 has 14 residues. CDR3 amino acids: CSALEVENTDTQYF. CDR3 in DNA: TGCAGTGCGCTAGAGGTTGAGAACACAGATACGCAGTATTTT.

The chain couples TRBV7-9 to TRBJ2-1; 11 bases align to TRBD2. The CDR3 extends over 13 amino acids. J lost 4 bases, V lost 10 bases, and 3 bases had no gene match. CDR1 is SEHNR and CDR2 is FQNEAQ in the germline V gene (reference sequence). CDR3 DNA sequence: TGTGCCAACGTAGCGGGAGGGTACAATGAGCAGTTCTTC. Translating gives CANVAGGYNEQFF.

The V and J genes are TRBV6-2 or TRBV6-3 and TRBJ1-2, with D unclear. Germline V gene data show CDR1 as MNHEY and CDR2 as SVGEGT. There are 14 residues in the CDR3. Trimming removed 6 bases at V and 8 bases at J, with 19 bases between. The DNA for the CDR3 is TGTGCCAGCAGAACAGCCCCGCCCTCCTACGGCTACACCTTC. Protein sequence: CASRTAPPSYGYTF.

This clonotype was detected many times. The chain is built from TRBV7-9 and TRBJ1-5; 7 bases align to TRBD1. The J segment lost 0 bases and the V segment lost 4 bases, leaving 15 bases of the junction unmatched. This CDR3 spans 19 amino acids. In germline, CDR1 is SEHNR, CDR2 FQNEAQ (reference sequence). The CDR3 spells CASSYAGTALTYSNQPQHF. Written as DNA, the CDR3 is TGTGCCAGCAGCTACGCCGGGACAGCCCTTACCTATAGCAATCAGCCCCAGCATTTT.

This clonotype turned up a few times. The V and J genes are TRBV7-3 and TRBJ2-1; 9 bases map to TRBD2. Unmatched junction bases numbered 5, after V lost 1 base and J lost 4 bases. The CDR3 is 16 residues long. Per the germline V gene, CDR1 is SGHTA and CDR2 is FQGTGA. The CDR3 coding sequence is TGTGCCAGCAGCTTAAGCTCTAGCGGGGCATACAATGAGCAGTTCTTC. This gives the protein CASSLSSSGAYNEQFF.

The chain joins TRBV6-5 to TRBJ2-7, with 9 nucleotides matching TRBD1. CDR1 and CDR2 (germline): MNHEY, SVGAGI. V dropped 0 bases and J dropped 4; count of bases not matched to a gene: 7. There are 16 residues in the CDR3. The DNA for the CDR3 is TGTGCCAGCAGTTACTCTCTACCGGGACAGGGTTACGAGCAGTACTTC. Protein: CASSYSLPGQGYEQYF.

This clonotype was observed a few times. V gene TRBV6-2 or TRBV6-3 combines with J gene TRBJ2-7; no clear D gene. This CDR3 region has 12 residues. Trimming left V 0 bases short and J 7 bases short, with 7 bases between. In germline, CDR1 is MNHEY, CDR2 SVGEGT. The chain's CDR3 is CASSYSPQEQYF. In nucleotides, the CDR3 is TGTGCCAGCAGTTACTCCCCCCAGGAGCAGTACTTC.

The CDR3 is CASSLKLAYTYEQYF. CDR3 DNA: TGTGCCAGCAGTTTAAAACTAGCGTACACCTACGAGCAGTACTTC. The chain links TRBV27 to TRBJ2-7, with 7 positions matching TRBD2. Per the germline V gene, CDR1 is MNHEY and CDR2 is SMNVEV (reference sequence). The CDR3 sequence is 15 residues long. V dropped 2 bases and J dropped 2; count of bases not matched to a gene: 6.

This clonotype was observed at least ten times. V usage is TRBV25-1 and J usage is TRBJ1-4; weak D call: TRBD1 (6 bases). Trimming pared 7 bases from V and 10 bases from J, leaving 19 bases between. This CDR3 spans 14 amino acids. Germline loops: CDR1 MGHDK, CDR2 SYGVNS. CDR3: CASNGGALAGKLFF. DNA of the CDR3: TGTGCCAGCAACGGGGGGGCCCTTGCAGGAAAACTGTTTTTT.

This clonotype was found a few times. The genes are TRBV27 and TRBJ1-2; 7 bases line up with TRBD1. CDR1 is MNHEY and CDR2 is SMNVEV in the germline V gene (reference sequence). This CDR3 comprises 15 residues. V was pared by 6 bases and J by 4 bases, with 11 bases of the junction left unmatched. CDR3 sequence reads: CASSLDRRAGYGYTF. The CDR3 coding sequence is TGTGCCAGCAGCTTGGACAGGCGCGCGGGCTATGGCTACACCTTC.

This chain joins TRBV5-6 and TRBJ1-1; D gene ambiguous. The germline V gene has CDR1 SGHDT and CDR2 YYEEEE. CDR3 length equals 14 residues. Trimming took off 4 bases at V and 1 base at J, with 11 bases between the two ends. DNA for the CDR3: TGTGCCAGCAGCCCGGGAGACTCGAACACTGAAGCTTTCTTT. Translated: CASSPGDSNTEAFF. Complete variable domain (other parts from reference TRBV5-6 and TRBJ1-1): DAGVTQSPTHLIKTRGQQVTLRCSPKSGHDTVSWYQQALGQGPQFIFQYYEEEERQRGNFPDRFSGHQFPNYSSELNVNALLLGDSALYLCASSPGDSNTEAFFGQGTRLTVV.

The chain employs TRBV12-3 or TRBV12-4 and TRBJ2-1, with D perhaps being TRBD1 or TRBD2 (5 bases each). V was cut by 4 bases and J by 5 bases, with 9 bases left in between. CDR3 length: 13 residues. As DNA, the CDR3 is TGTGCCAGCAGTTGGGACGTTAACAATGAGCAGTTCTTC. Protein: CASSWDVNNEQFF.